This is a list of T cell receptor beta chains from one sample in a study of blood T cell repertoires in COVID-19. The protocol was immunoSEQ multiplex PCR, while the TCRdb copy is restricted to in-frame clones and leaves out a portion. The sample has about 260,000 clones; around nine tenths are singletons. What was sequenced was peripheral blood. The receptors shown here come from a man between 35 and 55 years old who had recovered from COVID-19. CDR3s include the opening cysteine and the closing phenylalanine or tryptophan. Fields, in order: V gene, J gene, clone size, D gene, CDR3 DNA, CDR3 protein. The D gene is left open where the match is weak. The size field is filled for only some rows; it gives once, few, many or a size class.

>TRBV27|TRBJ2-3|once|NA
TGTGCCAGCAGTTTATTGTGGGAGTCGACAGATACGCAGTATTTT
CASSLLWESTDTQYF
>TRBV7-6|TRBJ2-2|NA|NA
TGTGCCAGCAGCCTTACAGTCACCGGGGAGCTGTTTTTT
CASSLTVTGELFF
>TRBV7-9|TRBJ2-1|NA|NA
TGTGCCAGCAGCCTCGGGACTCCTTCCTACAATGAGCAGTTCTTC
CASSLGTPSYNEQFF
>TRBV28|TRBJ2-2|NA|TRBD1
TGTGCCAGCAGTGACCGGACAGGGAGGAGTGGGGAGCTGTTTTTT
CASSDRTGRSGELFF
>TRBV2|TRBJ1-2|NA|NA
TGTGCCAGCGTGGACAGCCCAGCTAACTATGGCTACACCTTC
CASVDSPANYGYTF
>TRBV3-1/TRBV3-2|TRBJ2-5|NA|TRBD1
TGTGCCAGCAGCCCCCCGGGTGACAGGGGGTCGGGGACCCAGTACTTC
CASSPPGDRGSGTQYF
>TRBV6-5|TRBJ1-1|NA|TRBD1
TGTGCCAGCAGTTGGGGACAGGGGGCCACTGAAGCTTTCTTT
CASSWGQGATEAFF
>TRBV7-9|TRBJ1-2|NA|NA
TGTGCCAGCAGCTTATCGGGGAATGGCTACACCTTC
CASSLSGNGYTF
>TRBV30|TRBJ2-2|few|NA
TGTGCCTGGAGTGTAGGGACACCTAACGCCGGGGAGCTGTTTTTT
CAWSVGTPNAGELFF
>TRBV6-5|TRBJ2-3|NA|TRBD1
TGTGCCACACTAGGGGGCGGAGCACTAGATACGCAGTATTTT
CATLGGGALDTQYF
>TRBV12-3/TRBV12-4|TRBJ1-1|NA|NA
TGTGCCAGCATCAGGGTTTACGACACTGAAGCTTTCTTT
CASIRVYDTEAFF
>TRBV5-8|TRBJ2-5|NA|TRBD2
TGTGCCAGCAGCTTGGATCTAGCGGGGAAGGAGACCCAGTACTTC
CASSLDLAGKETQYF
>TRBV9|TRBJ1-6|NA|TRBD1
TGTGCCAGCAGCGAGTCCACAGGGGTAGGGAATTCACCCCTCCACTTT
CASSESTGVGNSPLHF
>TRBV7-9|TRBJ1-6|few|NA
TGTGCCAGCAACCGAGACAACTCCTATAATTCACCCCTCCACTTT
CASNRDNSYNSPLHF
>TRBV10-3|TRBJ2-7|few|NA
TGTGCCATCAGTGAATCACTATACGAGCAGTACTTC
CAISESLYEQYF
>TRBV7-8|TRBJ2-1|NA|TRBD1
TGTGCCAGCAGCCCCGAGACAGGGTTTGAGCAGTTCTTC
CASSPETGFEQFF
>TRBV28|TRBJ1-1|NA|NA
TGTGCCAGCAGTTTAACAGCACCCTTTAGAGCTTTCTTT
CASSLTAPFRAFF
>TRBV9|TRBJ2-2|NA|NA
TGTGCCAGCAGCGTAGCGTCGGTTCCCGGGGAGCTGTTTTTT
CASSVASVPGELFF
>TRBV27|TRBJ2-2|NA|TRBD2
TGTGCCAGCAGCAGGGCGGGGGGAACCGGGGAGCTGTTTTTT
CASSRAGGTGELFF
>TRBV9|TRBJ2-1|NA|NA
TGTGCCAGCAGCGTCGGGACAAGATCATACAATGAGCAGTTCTTC
CASSVGTRSYNEQFF
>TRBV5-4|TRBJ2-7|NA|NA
TGTGCCAGCAGCCCAAGGGGCCCAGTTACCTACGAGCAGTACTTC
CASSPRGPVTYEQYF
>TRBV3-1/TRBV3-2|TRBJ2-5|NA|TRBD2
TGTGCCAGCAGCCACCCCCAGGGTCGGGGCGGGGGATCGTACCAAGAGACCCAGTACTTC
CASSHPQGRGGGSYQETQYF
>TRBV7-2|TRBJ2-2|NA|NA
TGTGCCAGCAGCTTGAGACCACCAGGGGCCGGGGAGCTGTTTTTT
CASSLRPPGAGELFF
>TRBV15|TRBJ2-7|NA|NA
TGTGCCACCAGCAGAGATCTCGCTAAGCAGTACTTC
CATSRDLAKQYF
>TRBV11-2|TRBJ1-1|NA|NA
TGTGCCAGCAGCCGAAAAGGAGACACTGAAGCTTTCTTT
CASSRKGDTEAFF
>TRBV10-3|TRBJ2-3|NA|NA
TGTGCCATCAGTGATTTTCGCGGGACCACAGATACGCAGTATTTT
CAISDFRGTTDTQYF
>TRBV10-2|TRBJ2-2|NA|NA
TGCGCCAGCAGTGGGAACAGGGCGTATAAGAACACCGGGGAGCTGTTTTTT
CASSGNRAYKNTGELFF
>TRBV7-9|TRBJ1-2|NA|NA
TGTGCCAGCAGCTTAGTGGAGAGGGTTACGGTTTATGGCTACACCTTC
CASSLVERVTVYGYTF
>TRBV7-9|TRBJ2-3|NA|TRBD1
TGTGCCAGCAGCTTGGGGGCGGGACAGGCCACAGATACGCAGTATTTT
CASSLGAGQATDTQYF
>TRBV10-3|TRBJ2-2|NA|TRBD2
TGTGCCATCAGTGATGTGGGGGGACTAAACACCGGGGAGCTGTTTTTT
CAISDVGGLNTGELFF
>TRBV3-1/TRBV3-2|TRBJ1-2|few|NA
TGTGCCAGCAGCCAAGATCCCGGAGGATATGGCTACACCTTC
CASSQDPGGYGYTF
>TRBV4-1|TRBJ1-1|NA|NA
TGCGCCAGCAGCCTTGCAGGGGTCCAGAACACTGAAGCTTTCTTT
CASSLAGVQNTEAFF
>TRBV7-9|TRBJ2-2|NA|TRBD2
TGTGCCAGCAGCTTAGAGGCGGGAGTAAGATCCACCGGGGAGCTGTTTTTT
CASSLEAGVRSTGELFF
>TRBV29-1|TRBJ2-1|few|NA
TGCAGCGTGGTACTAGCTAGGGAGCAGTTCTTC
CSVVLAREQFF
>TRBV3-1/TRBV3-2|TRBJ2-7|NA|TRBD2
TGTGCCAGCAGCCAAGGGCCCCCGCGGGGGGGGAGATACGAGCAGTACTTC
CASSQGPPRGGRYEQYF
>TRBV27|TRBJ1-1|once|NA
TGTGCCAGCCTAGGGCGGGCCTCAGCTTTCTTT
CASLGRASAFF
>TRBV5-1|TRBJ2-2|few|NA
TGCGCCAGCAGCTTGGGACAGCTTACCGGGGAGCTGTTTTTT
CASSLGQLTGELFF
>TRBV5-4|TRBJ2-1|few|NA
TGTGCCAGCAGCTTGGCCAGGGCTGCCCTTGGGGATGAGCAGTTCTTC
CASSLARAALGDEQFF
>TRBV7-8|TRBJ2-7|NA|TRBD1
TGTGCCAGCAGCGCCCGGGACAGGGACCACGAGCAGTACTTC
CASSARDRDHEQYF
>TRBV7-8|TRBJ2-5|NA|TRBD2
TGTGCCAGCAGCTTAATCACTAGCGGGGGTGGAGAGACCCAGTACTTC
CASSLITSGGGETQYF
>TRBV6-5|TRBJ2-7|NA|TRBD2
TGTGCCAGCAGGCTAGCGGGATCCTCCTACGAGCAGTACTTC
CASRLAGSSYEQYF
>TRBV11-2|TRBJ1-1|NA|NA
TGTGCCAGCAGCGAAAGGGGGTGGACTGAAGCTTTCTTT
CASSERGWTEAFF
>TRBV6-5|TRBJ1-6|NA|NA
TGTGCCAGCACGGGGTCCTCCTATAATTCACCCCTCCACTTT
CASTGSSYNSPLHF
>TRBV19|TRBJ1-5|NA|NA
TGTGCCAGCAGTATTCAGGGCAGGGATTATCAGCCCCAGCATTTT
CASSIQGRDYQPQHF
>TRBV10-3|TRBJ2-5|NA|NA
TGTGCCATCAGTGAGGGTCAGGGTCACAAGACCCAGTACTTC
CAISEGQGHKTQYF
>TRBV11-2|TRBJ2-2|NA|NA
TGTGCCAGCCGGAGGGCAGGGTTAAACACCGGGGAGCTGTTTTTT
CASRRAGLNTGELFF
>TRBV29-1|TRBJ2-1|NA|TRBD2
TGCAGCGTTGTGGCTGGCACGCGGGGGTTGAATGAGCAGTTCTTC
CSVVAGTRGLNEQFF
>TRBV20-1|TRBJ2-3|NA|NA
TGCAGTGCTAGTCATGCGATTCGGACAGATACGCAGTATTTT
CSASHAIRTDTQYF
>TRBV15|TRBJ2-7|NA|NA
TGTGCCACCAGCAGAGATCGGGTGGGTTCCTACGAGCAGTACTTC
CATSRDRVGSYEQYF
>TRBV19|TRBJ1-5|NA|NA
TGTGCCAGTAGTGACAGGTACAATCAGCCCCAGCATTTT
CASSDRYNQPQHF